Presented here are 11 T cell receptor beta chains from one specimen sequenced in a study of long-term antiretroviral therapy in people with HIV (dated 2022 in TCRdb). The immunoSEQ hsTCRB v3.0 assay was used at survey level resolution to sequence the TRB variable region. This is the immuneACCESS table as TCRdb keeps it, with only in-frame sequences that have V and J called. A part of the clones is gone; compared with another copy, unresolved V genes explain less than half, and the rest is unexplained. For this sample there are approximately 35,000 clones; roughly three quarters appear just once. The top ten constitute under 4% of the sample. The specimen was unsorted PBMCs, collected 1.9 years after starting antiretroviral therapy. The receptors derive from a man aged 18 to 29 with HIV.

CDR3 sequence: CSADGGPTDTQYF. DNA of the CDR3: TGCAGCGCTGACGGGGGTCCCACAGATACGCAGTATTTT. The chain carries TRBV29-1 and TRBJ2-3, with D possibly TRBD2 on 6 matching bases. V lost 7 bases, J lost 2 bases, and 13 bases lay in between. The V gene's germline CDR1 is SQVTM and CDR2 ANQGSEA. The CDR3 runs to 13 residues.

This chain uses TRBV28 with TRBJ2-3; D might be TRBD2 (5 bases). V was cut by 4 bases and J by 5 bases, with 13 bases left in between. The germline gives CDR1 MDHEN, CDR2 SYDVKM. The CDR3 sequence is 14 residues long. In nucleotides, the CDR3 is TGTGCCAGCAGTTCGGTAGCGCGCGGAGATACGCAGTATTTT. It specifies CASSSVARGDTQYF.

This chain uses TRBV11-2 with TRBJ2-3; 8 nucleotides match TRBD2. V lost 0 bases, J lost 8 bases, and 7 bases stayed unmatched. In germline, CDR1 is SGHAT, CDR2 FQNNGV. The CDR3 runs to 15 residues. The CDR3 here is CASSLDVGGAFTQYF. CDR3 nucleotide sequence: TGTGCCAGCAGCTTAGATGTCGGGGGGGCGTTTACGCAGTATTTT.

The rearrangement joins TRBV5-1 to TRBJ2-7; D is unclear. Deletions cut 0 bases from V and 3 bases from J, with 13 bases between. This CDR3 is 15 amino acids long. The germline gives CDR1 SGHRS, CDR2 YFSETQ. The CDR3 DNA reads TGCGCCAGCAGCTTGGGTGGTTCCCAAATCTACGAGCAGTACTTC. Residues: CASSLGGSQIYEQYF.

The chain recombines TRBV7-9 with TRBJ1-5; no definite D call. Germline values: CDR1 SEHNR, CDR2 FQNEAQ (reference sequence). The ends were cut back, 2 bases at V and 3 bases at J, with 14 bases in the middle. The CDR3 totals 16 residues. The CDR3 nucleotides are TGTGCCAGCAGCTTATATCGGGGTACGAACAATCAGCCCCAGCATTTT. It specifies CASSLYRGTNNQPQHF.

The chain's CDR3 is CASSQQLAGEGETQYF. The CDR3 DNA reads TGCGCCAGCAGCCAACAACTAGCGGGGGAGGGTGAGACCCAGTACTTC. The chain is built from TRBV5-1 and TRBJ2-5; TRBD2 matches 11 bases. V gave up 4 bases and J gave up 5 bases; unmatched junction bases: 10. Germline assignment: CDR1 SGHRS and CDR2 YFSETQ. This CDR3 contains 16 residues.

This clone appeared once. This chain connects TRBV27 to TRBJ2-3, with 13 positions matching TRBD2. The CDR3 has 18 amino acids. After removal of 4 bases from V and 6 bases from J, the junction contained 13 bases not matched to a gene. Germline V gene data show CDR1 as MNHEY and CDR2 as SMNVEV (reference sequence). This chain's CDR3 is CASSWGLAGKGGDDTQYF. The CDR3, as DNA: TGTGCCAGCAGTTGGGGACTAGCGGGGAAGGGTGGAGACGATACGCAGTATTTT.

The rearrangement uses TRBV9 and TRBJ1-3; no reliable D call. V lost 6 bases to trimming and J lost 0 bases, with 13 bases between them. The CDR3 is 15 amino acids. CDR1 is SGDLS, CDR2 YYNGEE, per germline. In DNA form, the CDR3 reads TGTGCCAGCAATAAAGACGGCGTCTCTGGAAACACCATATATTTT. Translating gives CASNKDGVSGNTIYF.

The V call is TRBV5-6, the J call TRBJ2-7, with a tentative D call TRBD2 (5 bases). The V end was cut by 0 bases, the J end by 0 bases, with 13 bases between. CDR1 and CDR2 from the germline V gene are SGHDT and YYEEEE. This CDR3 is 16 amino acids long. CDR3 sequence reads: CASSLDEGPSSYEQYV. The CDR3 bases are TGTGCCAGCAGCTTGGACGAGGGCCCAAGCTCCTACGAGCAGTACGTC.

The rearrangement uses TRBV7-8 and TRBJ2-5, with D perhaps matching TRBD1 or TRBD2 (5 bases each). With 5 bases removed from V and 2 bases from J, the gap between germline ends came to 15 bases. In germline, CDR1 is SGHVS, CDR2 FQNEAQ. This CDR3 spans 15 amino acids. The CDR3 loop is CASSLGDGSQETQYF. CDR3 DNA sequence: TGTGCCAGCAGCCTCGGGGACGGGTCTCAAGAGACCCAGTACTTC.

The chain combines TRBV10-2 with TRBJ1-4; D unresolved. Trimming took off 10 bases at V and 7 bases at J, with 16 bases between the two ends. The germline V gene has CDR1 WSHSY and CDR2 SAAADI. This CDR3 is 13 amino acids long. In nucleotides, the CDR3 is TGCGCCACCAGGATGCCGCGGGGTGAAAAACTGTTTTTT. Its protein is CATRMPRGEKLFF.